This T cell receptor beta chain is from a study of cytomegalovirus exposure and HLA in healthy donors. General observations from the study: Rarity characterized most TCR sequences, yet some public TCRs appeared in many donors. A later analysis linked a missense DCLRE1C variant to TCR beta V- and J-gene trimming. Reports indicate that TCR beta sequences accurately predicted the HLA-A and HLA-B alleles of most subjects.

With regard to this clone: Its antigen remains unidentified.

Primers for the PCR totalled 60 Vbeta and 13 Jbeta. Sequenced by immunoSEQ multiplex PCR; TCRdb stores in-frame clones only, minus some. The profile shows under 200,000 clones, roughly 80% of them singletons. Germline CDR1 MNHNY, CDR2 SVGAGI (reference sequence). The CDR3 totals 15 residues. The V segment lost 5 bases and the J segment 4 bases; nucleotides outside the gene matches: 8. The TCR sequence derives from a woman in her thirties or forties in good health and CMV-seronegative. The chain links TRBV6-6 to TRBJ1-3, with 7 bases that match TRBD1. The sample taken for sequencing was PBMCs. The CDR3 loop reads CASSRDSRIGNTIYF. CDR3 nucleotides: TGTGCCAGCAGTCGGGACAGTAGAATAGGAAACACCATATATTTT.